Shown below are 16 T cell receptor beta chains from a single sample sequenced in a study of identical twins. TCRdb ran MiXCR on the 5' RACE reads and lists one entry per CDR3 protein. The repertoire holds some 560,000 distinct CDR3 sequences, with approximately 10% as singletons. This sample also belongs to another study, concerning yellow fever vaccine responses in identical twins.

Sequencing used PBMCs. These receptor sequences come from a woman younger than 35 in good health.

This clonotype was detected many times. The chain carries TRBV2 and TRBJ2-1, with 9 positions matching TRBD1. The CDR3 has 16 amino acids. Germline V CDR1 and CDR2: SNHLY, FYNNEI. V gave up 6 bases and J gave up 0 bases; unmatched junction bases: 6. CDR3 sequence: CASRRDRASSYNEQFF. CDR3 in DNA: TGTGCCAGCAGAAGGGACAGGGCGAGCTCCTACAATGAGCAGTTCTTC.

This clonotype was observed many times. The chain couples TRBV28 to TRBJ2-5; 10 bases line up with TRBD2. Losses at the gene ends were 5 bases for V and 2 bases for J; bases not matched to a gene: 5. The CDR3 is made up of 15 amino acids. Germline V lookup: CDR1 MDHEN, CDR2 SYDVKM. As DNA, the CDR3 is TGTGCCAGCAGTCCCCGAGCGGGGGGGCAAGAGACCCAGTACTTC. It codes for CASSPRAGGQETQYF.

The chain is built from TRBV10-3 and TRBJ2-5, with 10 bases that match TRBD2. CDR1 and CDR2 from the germline V gene are ENHRY and SYGVKD. The CDR3 is 19 residues long. V lost 5 bases to trimming and J lost 0 bases; unmatched junction nucleotides: 15. Here the CDR3 reads CAISLWGSGGVSYQETQYF. The CDR3 nucleotides read TGTGCCATCAGTTTATGGGGGAGCGGGGGGGTATCGTACCAAGAGACCCAGTACTTC.

This clonotype appeared a few times. This chain links TRBV11-2 with TRBJ2-2; TRBD1 matches at 8 bases. V gave up 3 bases and J gave up 0 bases; unmatched junction bases: 3. Germline loops: CDR1 SGHAT, CDR2 FQNNGV. The CDR3 covers 16 residues. CDR3 residues: CASSFPRGPNTGELFF. The CDR3 nucleotides are TGTGCCAGCAGCTTCCCCAGGGGGCCGAACACCGGGGAGCTGTTTTTT.

This clonotype was picked up many times. The chain carries TRBV7-3 and TRBJ2-2; TRBD1 matches 7 bases. The germline CDR1 and CDR2 sequences are SGHTA and FQGTGA. This CDR3 is built from 17 residues. The trim removed 2 bases at V and 1 base at J, leaving 7 bases unmatched. CDR3: CASSLYRQGLNTGELFF. CDR3 DNA: TGTGCCAGCAGCTTATACCGACAGGGCCTGAACACCGGGGAGCTGTTTTTT. The full variable domain, in which reference TRBV7-3 and TRBJ2-2 provide the parts outside the CDR3, is GAGVSQTPSNKVTEKGKYVELRCDPISGHTALYWYRQSLGQGPEFLIYFQGTGAADDSGLPNDRFFAVRPEGSVSTLKIQRTERGDSAVYLCASSLYRQGLNTGELFFGEGSRLTVL.

Points on this clonotype: This may come from a read error, since a much larger clone is one base off. The chain is built from TRBV10-3 and TRBJ1-4; D unclear. The V end was cut by 6 bases, the J end by 6 bases, with 20 bases between. There are 16 residues in the CDR3. The germline CDR1 and CDR2 sequences are ENHRY and SYGVKD. In DNA, the CDR3 is TGTGCCATCAGGGAGGACCGTGGGAACGGTGATGAAAAACTGTTTTTT. It specifies CAIREDRGNGDEKLFF.

The rearrangement links TRBV2 to TRBJ2-7; D is undetermined. CDR3 length equals 15 residues. The V gene's germline CDR1 is SNHLY and CDR2 FYNNEI. V was pared by 6 bases and J by 0 bases, with 15 bases between. CDR3 nucleotide sequence: TGTGCCAGCAGGAACAGCTATCTCCTCTCCTACGAGCAGTACTTC. This translates into CASRNSYLLSYEQYF.

The V and J genes are TRBV7-8 and TRBJ2-1; D gene uncertain. The length of the CDR3 is 14 residues. The germline CDR1 and CDR2 sequences are SGHVS and FQNEAQ. V was trimmed by 1 base and J by 5 bases, leaving 9 bases between them. CDR3 region: CASSLVAGHNEQFF. CDR3 DNA: TGTGCCAGCAGCTTAGTTGCCGGACACAATGAGCAGTTCTTC.

This clonotype was observed a few times. The chain has TRBV4-3 and TRBJ2-3; D is possibly TRBD1 (6 bases). V was clipped by 4 bases and J by 6 bases, with 11 bases between them. This CDR3 is built from 13 residues. Germline assignment: CDR1 LGHNA and CDR2 YSLEER. For the CDR3, the DNA is TGCGCCAGCAGCCGGAGGACAGCGGATACGCAGTATTTT. It is translated as CASSRRTADTQYF.

This clonotype turned up a few times. Here the CDR3 reads CASSLGDRSFQETQYF. In nucleotides, the CDR3 is TGTGCCAGCAGCTTAGGGGACAGATCATTCCAAGAGACCCAGTACTTC. The rearrangement joins TRBV7-9 to TRBJ2-5; 7 nucleotides line up with TRBD1. This CDR3 is built from 16 residues. Germline trimming cut 1 base from V and 1 base from J; bases unmatched to any gene: 6. Per the germline V gene, CDR1 is SEHNR and CDR2 is FQNEAQ (reference sequence).

This clonotype was observed a handful of times. J is TRBJ2-7 and V is TRBV19, with 7 bases lining up with TRBD1. Germline lookup yields CDR1 LNHDA and CDR2 SQIVND (reference sequence). Germline trimming cut 4 bases from V and 5 bases from J; bases unmatched to any gene: 5. CDR3 length: 13 residues. The CDR3 bases are TGTGCCAGTAGTACGACAGGGTTGGACGAGCAGTACTTC. Its protein product is CASSTTGLDEQYF.

This clonotype was picked up a small number of times. The chain couples TRBV13 to TRBJ1-5, with a tentative D call TRBD1 (6 bases). The V gene lost 3 bases and the J gene lost 1 base, with 13 bases spanning the gap. The CDR3 sequence is 16 residues long. Germline V lookup: CDR1 PRHDT, CDR2 FYEKMQ (reference sequence). CDR3 amino acids: CASSLGGAVSNQPQHF. Written as DNA, the CDR3 is TGTGCCAGCAGCTTGGGGGGGGCAGTCAGCAATCAGCCCCAGCATTTT.

In its sample, this clonotype was seen a few times. This sequence joins TRBV7-3 and TRBJ2-2; 9 nucleotides align to TRBD2. CDR1 is SGHTA and CDR2 is FQGTGA in the germline V gene. The length of the CDR3 is 16 residues. With 2 bases clipped from V and 7 bases from J, the junction kept 8 bases outside the gene matches. CDR3 DNA: TGTGCCAGCAGCTTAGCGCGGGGGGGCCCTGGCGGGGAGCTGTTTTTT. Protein product: CASSLARGGPGGELFF.

The V gene is TRBV5-1, the J gene TRBJ2-7, with TRBD2 matching over 8 bases. The CDR3 is made up of 15 amino acids. The V gene end was trimmed by 4 bases and the J gene end by 5 bases; junction bases not matched to a gene: 11. Germline V lookup: CDR1 SGHRS, CDR2 YFSETQ. The CDR3 sequence is CASSGFSGIINEQYF. DNA for the CDR3: TGCGCCAGCAGCGGTTTTAGCGGGATTATCAACGAGCAGTACTTC.

This clonotype appeared a few times. The chain uses TRBV15 and TRBJ2-7; 9 positions match TRBD1. From germline, CDR1 is LNHNV and CDR2 YYDKDF (reference sequence). CDR3 length equals 15 residues. V lost 3 bases, J lost 4 bases, and 7 bases stayed unmatched. CDR3 in amino acids: CATSSLGQGVYEQYF. DNA of the CDR3: TGTGCCACCAGCAGTCTGGGACAGGGCGTATACGAGCAGTACTTC. Full variable domain (remainder filled in from reference TRBV15 and TRBJ2-7): DAMVIQNPRYQVTQFGKPVTLSCSQTLNHNVMYWYQQKSSQAPKLLFHYYDKDFNNEADTPDNFQSRRPNTSFCFLDIRSPGLGDTAMYLCATSSLGQGVYEQYFGPGTRLTVT.

This clonotype appeared a single time. This CDR3 reads CAWSFRMSSYEQYF. CDR3 sequence (DNA): TGTGCCTGGAGTTTCAGGATGAGCTCCTACGAGCAGTACTTC. V is TRBV30 and J is TRBJ2-7; no clear D gene. The germline V and J ends were trimmed by 2 bases and 0 bases, with 11 bases remaining between them. CDR1 is GTSNPN, CDR2 SVGIG, per germline (reference sequence). The CDR3 is 14 residues long. The whole variable domain, remainder taken from reference TRBV30 and TRBJ2-7, is SQTIHQWPATLVQPVGSPLSLECTVEGTSNPNLYWYRQAAGRGLQLLFYSVGIGQISSEVPQNLSASRPQDRQFILSSKKLLLSDSGFYLCAWSFRMSSYEQYFGPGTRLTVT.